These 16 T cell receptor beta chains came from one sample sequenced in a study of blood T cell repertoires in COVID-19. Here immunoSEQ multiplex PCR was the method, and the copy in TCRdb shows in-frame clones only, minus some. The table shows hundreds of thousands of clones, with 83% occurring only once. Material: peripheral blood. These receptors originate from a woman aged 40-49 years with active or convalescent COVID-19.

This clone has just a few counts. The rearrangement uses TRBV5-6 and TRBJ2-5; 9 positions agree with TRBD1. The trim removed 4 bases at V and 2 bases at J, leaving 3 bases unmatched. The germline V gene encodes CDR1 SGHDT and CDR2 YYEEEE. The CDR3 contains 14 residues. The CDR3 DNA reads TGTGCCAGCAGCGCGGACAGGGGTCAAGAGACCCAGTACTTC. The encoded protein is CASSADRGQETQYF.

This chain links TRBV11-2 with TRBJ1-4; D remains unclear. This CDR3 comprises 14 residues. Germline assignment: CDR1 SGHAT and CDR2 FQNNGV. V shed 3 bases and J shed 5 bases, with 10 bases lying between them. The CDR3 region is CASSLASGNEKLFF. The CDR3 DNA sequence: TGTGCCAGCAGCTTGGCCTCCGGGAATGAAAAACTGTTTTTT.

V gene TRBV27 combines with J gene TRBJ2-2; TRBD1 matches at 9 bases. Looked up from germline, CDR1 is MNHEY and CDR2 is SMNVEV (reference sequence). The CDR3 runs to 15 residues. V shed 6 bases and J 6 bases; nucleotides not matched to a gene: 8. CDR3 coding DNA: TGTGCCAGCAGACCCGGGACAGGGCTTCCCGGGGAGCTGTTTTTT. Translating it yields CASRPGTGLPGELFF.

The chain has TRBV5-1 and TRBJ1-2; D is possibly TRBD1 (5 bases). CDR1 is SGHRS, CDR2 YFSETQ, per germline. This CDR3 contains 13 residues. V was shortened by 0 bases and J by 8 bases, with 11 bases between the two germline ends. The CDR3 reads CASSLGQGSGYTF. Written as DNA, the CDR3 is TGCGCCAGCAGCTTGGGCCAGGGTAGCGGCTACACCTTC. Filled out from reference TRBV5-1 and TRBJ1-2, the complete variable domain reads KAGVTQTPRYLIKTRGQQVTLSCSPISGHRSVSWYQQTPGQGLQFLFEYFSETQRNKGNFPGRFSGRQFSNSRSEMNVSTLELGDSALYLCASSLGQGSGYTFGSGTRLTVV.

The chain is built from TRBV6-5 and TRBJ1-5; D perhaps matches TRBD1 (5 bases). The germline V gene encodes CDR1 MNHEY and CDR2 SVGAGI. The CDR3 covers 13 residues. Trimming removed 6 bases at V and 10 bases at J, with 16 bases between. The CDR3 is CASREEQVRPQHF. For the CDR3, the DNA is TGTGCCAGCAGAGAGGAACAGGTCCGACCCCAGCATTTT.

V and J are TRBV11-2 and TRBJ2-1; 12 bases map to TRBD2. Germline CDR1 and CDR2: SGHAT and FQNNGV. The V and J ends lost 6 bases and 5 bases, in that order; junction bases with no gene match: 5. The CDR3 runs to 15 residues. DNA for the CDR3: TGTGCCAGCAGTGCGACTAGCGGGAGTCACAATGAGCAGTTCTTC. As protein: CASSATSGSHNEQFF.

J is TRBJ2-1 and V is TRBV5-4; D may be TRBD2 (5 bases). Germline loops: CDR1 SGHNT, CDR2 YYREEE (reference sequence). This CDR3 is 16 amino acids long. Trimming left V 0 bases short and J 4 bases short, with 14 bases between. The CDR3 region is CASSLGGSSQYNEQFF. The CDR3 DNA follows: TGTGCCAGCAGCTTGGGAGGGTCTAGTCAGTACAATGAGCAGTTCTTC.

The CDR3 bases are TGCGCCAGCAGTGAGGGGAGGCGGGGGGGACTAGGCCAAGAGACCCAGTACTTC. Translated: CASSEGRRGGLGQETQYF. The V call is TRBV10-1, the J call TRBJ2-5; 9 nucleotides line up with TRBD2. The germline CDR1 and CDR2 sequences are WNHNN and SYGVQD (reference sequence). The V gene end was trimmed by 2 bases and the J gene end by 1 base; junction bases not matched to a gene: 11. This CDR3 is 18 amino acids long.

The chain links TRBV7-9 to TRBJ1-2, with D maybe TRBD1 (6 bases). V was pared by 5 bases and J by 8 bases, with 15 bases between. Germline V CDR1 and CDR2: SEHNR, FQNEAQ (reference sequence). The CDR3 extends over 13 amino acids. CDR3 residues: CASSPETGSGYTF. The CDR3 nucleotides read TGTGCCAGCAGCCCGGAAACAGGGTCGGGCTACACCTTC.

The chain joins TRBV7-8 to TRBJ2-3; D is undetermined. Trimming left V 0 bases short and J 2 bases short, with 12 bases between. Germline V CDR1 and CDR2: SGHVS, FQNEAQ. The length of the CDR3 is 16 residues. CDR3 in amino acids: CASSLALQPHTDTQYF. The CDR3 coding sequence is TGTGCCAGCAGCTTAGCGCTACAGCCTCACACAGATACGCAGTATTTT.

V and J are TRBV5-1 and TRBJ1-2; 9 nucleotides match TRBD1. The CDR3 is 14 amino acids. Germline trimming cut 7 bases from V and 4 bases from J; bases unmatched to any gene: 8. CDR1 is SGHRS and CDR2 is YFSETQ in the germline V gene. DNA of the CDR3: TGCGCCAGCGGTACGGGACAGGGAGGCTATGGCTACACCTTC. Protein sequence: CASGTGQGGYGYTF.

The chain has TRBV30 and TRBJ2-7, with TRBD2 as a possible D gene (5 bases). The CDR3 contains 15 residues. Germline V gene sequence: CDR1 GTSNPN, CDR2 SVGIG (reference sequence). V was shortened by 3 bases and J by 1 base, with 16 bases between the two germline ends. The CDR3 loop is CAWRDISGGSYEQYF. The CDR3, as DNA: TGTGCCTGGAGAGACATTTCCGGAGGATCCTACGAGCAGTACTTC.

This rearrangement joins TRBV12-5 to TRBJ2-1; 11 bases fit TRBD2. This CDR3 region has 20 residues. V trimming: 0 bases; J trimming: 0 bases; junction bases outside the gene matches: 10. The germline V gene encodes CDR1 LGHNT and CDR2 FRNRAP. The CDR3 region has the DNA TGTGCTAGTGGTTTGGTAACTAGCGGGAGAACGCGGAGCTCCTACAATGAGCAGTTCTTC. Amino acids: CASGLVTSGRTRSSYNEQFF.

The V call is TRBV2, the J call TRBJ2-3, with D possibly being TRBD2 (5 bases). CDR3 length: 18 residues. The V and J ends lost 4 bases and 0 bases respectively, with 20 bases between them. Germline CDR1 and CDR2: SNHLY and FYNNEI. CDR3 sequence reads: CASSVGTGSKLSTDTQYF. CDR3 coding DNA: TGTGCCAGCAGTGTGGGCACGGGGTCTAAGCTAAGCACAGATACGCAGTATTTT.

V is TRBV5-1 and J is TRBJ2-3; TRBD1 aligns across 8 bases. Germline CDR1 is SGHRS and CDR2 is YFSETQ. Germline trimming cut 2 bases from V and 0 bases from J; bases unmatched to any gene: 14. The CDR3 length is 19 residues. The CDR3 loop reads CASSLHDRGGVGSTDTQYF. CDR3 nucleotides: TGCGCCAGCAGCTTACATGACAGGGGTGGGGTCGGCAGCACAGATACGCAGTATTTT. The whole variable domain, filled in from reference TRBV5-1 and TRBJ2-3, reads KAGVTQTPRYLIKTRGQQVTLSCSPISGHRSVSWYQQTPGQGLQFLFEYFSETQRNKGNFPGRFSGRQFSNSRSEMNVSTLELGDSALYLCASSLHDRGGVGSTDTQYFGPGTRLTVL.

DNA of the CDR3: TGTGCCAGCAGCTTAGGGGGCGCAGATACGCAGTATTTT. Its translation: CASSLGGADTQYF. V and J are TRBV7-3 and TRBJ2-3, with D tentatively TRBD1 (6 bases). V shed 2 bases and J shed 4 bases, with 7 bases lying between them. CDR3 size: 13 residues. The germline V gene has CDR1 SGHTA and CDR2 FQGTGA.